The rows below give T cell receptor beta chains drawn from one sample of a study of T cell responses to AZD1222 COVID-19 vaccine. Profiling relied on immunoSEQ multiplex PCR, and the TCRdb table lists in-frame clones only, not all of them. The table shows over 100,000 clones, with 80% to 90% occurring only once. Sample: peripheral blood, taken on day 0 of AZD1222 vaccination. Receptor source: an adult in good health. Both conserved end residues are part of each CDR3. The order of the fields is J gene, V gene, CDR3 protein.

J gene: TRBJ2-1
V gene: TRBV7-3
CDR3 protein: CASSLLPTSGGADSYNEQFF

J gene: TRBJ1-2
V gene: TRBV19
CDR3 protein: CASIPSHNYGYTF

J gene: TRBJ1-1
V gene: TRBV7-3
CDR3 protein: CASSSYIRAEAFF

J gene: TRBJ2-2
V gene: TRBV12-2
CDR3 protein: CASRLGLARNTGELFF

J gene: TRBJ1-3
V gene: TRBV27
CDR3 protein: CASSPQGEGGLWAGNTIYF

J gene: TRBJ2-7
V gene: TRBV4-1
CDR3 protein: CASSQGISNSHEQYF

J gene: TRBJ1-1
V gene: TRBV21-1
CDR3 protein: CASSKVGGTEAFF

J gene: TRBJ2-2
V gene: TRBV14
CDR3 protein: CASSQLGGELFF

J gene: TRBJ1-1
V gene: TRBV4-2
CDR3 protein: CASSQSVGTEAFF

J gene: TRBJ2-7
V gene: TRBV10-1
CDR3 protein: CASSAGTGNYEQYF

J gene: TRBJ1-4
V gene: TRBV5-5
CDR3 protein: CASSLVTNEKLFF

J gene: TRBJ1-5
V gene: TRBV3-1/TRBV3-2
CDR3 protein: CASSQDLRTGLYQPQHF

J gene: TRBJ2-3
V gene: TRBV7-2
CDR3 protein: CASRSGTSGSRAQYF

J gene: TRBJ1-1
V gene: TRBV7-9
CDR3 protein: CASSWEAGEAFF

J gene: TRBJ1-4
V gene: TRBV5-1
CDR3 protein: CASSPWGIGSEKLFF

J gene: TRBJ1-1
V gene: TRBV10-3
CDR3 protein: CAISPGRGQGDTEAFF

J gene: TRBJ2-7
V gene: TRBV5-6
CDR3 protein: CASSLEPGPYEQYF

J gene: TRBJ2-1
V gene: TRBV12-3/TRBV12-4
CDR3 protein: CASSLSINEQFF

J gene: TRBJ2-1
V gene: TRBV11-2
CDR3 protein: CASSLARVPYNEQFF

J gene: TRBJ1-1
V gene: TRBV28
CDR3 protein: CASSPPDTEAFF

J gene: TRBJ2-7
V gene: TRBV29-1
CDR3 protein: CSVLTLTAYEQYF

J gene: TRBJ1-1
V gene: TRBV18
CDR3 protein: CASRSKNTEAFF

J gene: TRBJ2-4
V gene: TRBV5-1
CDR3 protein: CASSGAGDSNIQYF

J gene: TRBJ2-1
V gene: TRBV10-3
CDR3 protein: CAIRGTSGGSYNEQFF

J gene: TRBJ2-7
V gene: TRBV25-1
CDR3 protein: CASSEDLPISAEQYF

J gene: TRBJ2-7
V gene: TRBV5-6
CDR3 protein: CASSGTDRVVYEQYF

J gene: TRBJ1-2
V gene: TRBV6-5
CDR3 protein: CASSLDPNYGYTF

J gene: TRBJ2-4
V gene: TRBV3-1/TRBV3-2
CDR3 protein: CASKRVPICKRKNIQYF

J gene: TRBJ1-1
V gene: TRBV9
CDR3 protein: CASSRQTGNVNTEAFF

J gene: TRBJ1-5
V gene: TRBV27
CDR3 protein: CASRKGGAQHF

J gene: TRBJ2-1
V gene: TRBV27
CDR3 protein: CASSFSRGAYNEQFF

J gene: TRBJ2-1
V gene: TRBV19
CDR3 protein: CASRPRDRDTYEQFF

J gene: TRBJ1-5
V gene: TRBV10-2
CDR3 protein: CASSVGPMSQPQHF

J gene: TRBJ1-1
V gene: TRBV7-9
CDR3 protein: CASSRDGRTEAFF

J gene: TRBJ1-4
V gene: TRBV12-2
CDR3 protein: CASRLEGVATNEKLFF

J gene: TRBJ1-5
V gene: TRBV5-6
CDR3 protein: CASSDGLNQPQHF

J gene: TRBJ1-6
V gene: TRBV2
CDR3 protein: CASRQTGGHNSPLHF

J gene: TRBJ1-2
V gene: TRBV30
CDR3 protein: CAWRRQGNYGYTF

J gene: TRBJ1-5
V gene: TRBV27
CDR3 protein: CASSFSRSSYSNQPQHF

J gene: TRBJ1-2
V gene: TRBV7-8
CDR3 protein: CASSREGRTNYGYTF

J gene: TRBJ2-1
V gene: TRBV5-1
CDR3 protein: CASSLSQGPQNEQFF

J gene: TRBJ2-7
V gene: TRBV5-1
CDR3 protein: CASSPGTGYMEQYF

J gene: TRBJ1-5
V gene: TRBV15
CDR3 protein: CATSIPQQPQHF

J gene: TRBJ1-6
V gene: TRBV7-9
CDR3 protein: CASSFSPLGPPLHF

J gene: TRBJ1-5
V gene: TRBV28
CDR3 protein: CATKLGEGRPQHF

J gene: TRBJ2-7
V gene: TRBV28
CDR3 protein: CASSFRSGTGNHEQYF

J gene: TRBJ2-2
V gene: TRBV2
CDR3 protein: CASRTTSGTGELFF

J gene: TRBJ1-4
V gene: TRBV4-1
CDR3 protein: CASSATGQGYEKLFF

J gene: TRBJ2-1
V gene: TRBV3-1/TRBV3-2
CDR3 protein: CASSQEWTSGRENNEQFF

J gene: TRBJ1-1
V gene: TRBV6-5
CDR3 protein: CASSYSSAGADTEAFF

J gene: TRBJ2-7
V gene: TRBV30
CDR3 protein: CAFDPDSHGIQQYF